A selection of T cell receptor beta chains follows, all from one sample in a study of T cell responses to AZD1222 COVID-19 vaccine. The repertoire was sequenced with immunoSEQ multiplex PCR; TCRdb's copy has only in-frame clones and lacks some. The profile covers 110,000 to 150,000 clones, with 70% to 90% appearing a single time and around 8.6% taken by the ten largest. Source: peripheral blood, taken on day 0 of AZD1222 vaccination. The origin of the receptors is an adult in good health. Each CDR3 is given with its conserved first and last residue. D genes are given only for firm matches. A row's size may be missing; if present it is once, few, many or a size class.

d_call	v_call	clone_size	j_call	cdr3_nt	cdr3_aa
-	TRBV27	-	TRBJ1-5	TGTGCCAGCAGTCTGACCGGACGGATCAGCAATCAGCCCCAGCATTTT	CASSLTGRISNQPQHF
-	TRBV7-9	-	TRBJ2-1	TGTGCCAGCAGCTTAGGCCGTACTATGTGGAGTAGTGAGCAGTTCTTC	CASSLGRTMWSSEQFF
-	TRBV23-1	-	TRBJ1-4	TGCGCCAGCAGTCAATCGGGTAGTATTGCAACTAATGAAAAACTGTTTTTT	CASSQSGSIATNEKLFF
TRBD2	TRBV19	-	TRBJ2-3	TGTGCCAGTAGTACGGTAGCGGGGGGCTCCGCCAGCACAGATACGCAGTATTTT	CASSTVAGGSASTDTQYF
-	TRBV19	-	TRBJ1-1	TGTGCCAGTAGATTGGGGGGGCTACAGGGACGGCCGGTGAACACTGAAGCTTTCTTT	CASRLGGLQGRPVNTEAFF
-	TRBV3-1/TRBV3-2	once	TRBJ2-2	TGTGCCAGCAGCCTTAAGGCAGGACAAATCACCGGGGAGCTGTTTTTT	CASSLKAGQITGELFF
-	TRBV11-2	-	TRBJ1-1	TGTGCCAGCAGCCCCGGGAACCTGAACACTGAAGCTTTCTTT	CASSPGNLNTEAFF
TRBD1	TRBV7-9	-	TRBJ1-3	TGTGCCAGCAGCTTGGAGGGGGCGCAGGGAAACACCATATATTTT	CASSLEGAQGNTIYF
-	TRBV7-8	-	TRBJ1-6	TGTGCCAGCAGCTTAGTGGTCCTAGGAGGATCACCCCTCCACTTT	CASSLVVLGGSPLHF
-	TRBV19	-	TRBJ2-1	TGTGCCAGTAGGAGATCGGATTCCTACAATGAGCAGTTCTTC	CASRRSDSYNEQFF
-	TRBV18	-	TRBJ1-1	TGTGCCAGCTCACCGGGGGGGTTGAACACTGAAGCTTTCTTT	CASSPGGLNTEAFF
TRBD2	TRBV9	-	TRBJ2-2	TGTGCCAGCAGCGTAGGGGGACTAGCACTCGGGGAGCTGTTTTTT	CASSVGGLALGELFF
TRBD1	TRBV10-1	-	TRBJ1-1	TGCGCCAGCAGTCCTCCGGACAGGGCTGTCAGTGAAGCTTTCTTT	CASSPPDRAVSEAFF
TRBD2	TRBV19	-	TRBJ2-7	TGTGCCAGTAGCCGGGGACTAGCGGGAGAGCAGTACTTC	CASSRGLAGEQYF
TRBD1	TRBV29-1	-	TRBJ1-4	TGCAGCGTTGCGAGGACAGGGGGTGAAAAACTGTTTTTT	CSVARTGGEKLFF
-	TRBV6-1	-	TRBJ1-1	TGTGCCAGCAGTGAAACAGGGCGAACTGAAGCTTTCTTT	CASSETGRTEAFF
TRBD1	TRBV2	-	TRBJ2-2	TGTGCCAGCAGGGAGGGGACAGGGCAAGGGGAGCTGTTTTTT	CASREGTGQGELFF
TRBD1	TRBV6-5	few	TRBJ2-1	TGTGCCAGCAACGACAGGGGGCACTCTGAGCAGTTCTTC	CASNDRGHSEQFF
-	TRBV5-4	-	TRBJ2-4	TGTGCCAGCAGCCCCGGGGACGGCTTGGTGGAGTACTTC	CASSPGDGLVEYF
TRBD2	TRBV7-9	-	TRBJ2-5	TGTGCCAGCAGCGTAACTAGCGGGCCGATGGGGGAGACCCAGTACTTC	CASSVTSGPMGETQYF
-	TRBV7-9	few	TRBJ1-4	TGTGCCAGCAGCGGTCAGGACAGTCCAACTAATGAAAAACTGTTTTTT	CASSGQDSPTNEKLFF
TRBD1	TRBV7-8	-	TRBJ1-1	TGTGCCAGCAGCTTAGCGCCGGGACAGGGTAACACTGAAGCTTTCTTT	CASSLAPGQGNTEAFF
-	TRBV27	-	TRBJ1-1	TGTGCCAGCAGTTTCCGCCCCGCGGGGATGAACACTGAAGCTTTCTTT	CASSFRPAGMNTEAFF
-	TRBV5-6	-	TRBJ2-6	TGTGCCAGCAGACGATACTCTGGGGCCAACGTCCTGACTTTC	CASRRYSGANVLTF
-	TRBV7-2	-	TRBJ1-1	TGTGCCAGCAGCTTGAGCTTGAACACTGAAGCTTTCTTT	CASSLSLNTEAFF
-	TRBV9	-	TRBJ1-1	TGTGCCAGCAGCGTAGGACCAGACACTGAAGCTTTCTTT	CASSVGPDTEAFF
TRBD2	TRBV18	-	TRBJ2-5	TGTGCCAGCTCTCTATATAGCGGGGGGGCCGCTGAGACCCAGTACTTC	CASSLYSGGAAETQYF
TRBD1	TRBV2	-	TRBJ1-2	TGTGCCAGATGGGGGACAGCCTATGGCTACACCTTC	CARWGTAYGYTF
-	TRBV12-3/TRBV12-4	-	TRBJ1-1	TGTGCCAGCAGTTTGTTCGGGAACACTGAAGCTTTCTTT	CASSLFGNTEAFF
-	TRBV24-1	-	TRBJ2-3	TGTGCCACCAGTGACGGCATGGGGGGAAACACAGATACGCAGTATTTT	CATSDGMGGNTDTQYF
-	TRBV9	-	TRBJ2-7	TGTGCCAGCAGCGTAGATAGTCCCTACGAGCAGTACTTC	CASSVDSPYEQYF
-	TRBV12-3/TRBV12-4	-	TRBJ2-7	TGTGCCAGCAGTACTTCCTACGAGCAGTACTTC	CASSTSYEQYF
-	TRBV9	-	TRBJ2-2	TGTGCCAGCCACCGGGGGCGGACCGGGGAGCTGTTTTTT	CASHRGRTGELFF
TRBD1	TRBV6-1	-	TRBJ1-2	TGTGCCAGCAGTGAATTTGGGGGACAGGACTATGGCTACACCTTC	CASSEFGGQDYGYTF
TRBD1	TRBV10-2	-	TRBJ2-7	TGCGCCAGCACGGCACGACAGGGGATTTACGAGCAGTACTTC	CASTARQGIYEQYF